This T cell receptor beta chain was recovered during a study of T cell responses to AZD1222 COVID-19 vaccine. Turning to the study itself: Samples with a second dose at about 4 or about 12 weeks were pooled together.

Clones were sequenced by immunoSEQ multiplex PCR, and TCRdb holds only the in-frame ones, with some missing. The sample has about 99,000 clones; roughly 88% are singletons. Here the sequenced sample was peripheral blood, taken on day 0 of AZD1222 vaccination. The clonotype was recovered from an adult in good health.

DNA of the CDR3: TGCGCCAGCAGCCAAGGCGGTCAGGCCGAAGCTTTCTTT. Encoded protein: CASSQGGQAEAFF. The genes are TRBV4-1 and TRBJ1-1; no firm D call. The germline CDR1 and CDR2 sequences are MGHRA and YSYEKL. The CDR3 is made up of 13 amino acids. Trimming left V 1 base short and J 8 bases short, with 11 bases between.